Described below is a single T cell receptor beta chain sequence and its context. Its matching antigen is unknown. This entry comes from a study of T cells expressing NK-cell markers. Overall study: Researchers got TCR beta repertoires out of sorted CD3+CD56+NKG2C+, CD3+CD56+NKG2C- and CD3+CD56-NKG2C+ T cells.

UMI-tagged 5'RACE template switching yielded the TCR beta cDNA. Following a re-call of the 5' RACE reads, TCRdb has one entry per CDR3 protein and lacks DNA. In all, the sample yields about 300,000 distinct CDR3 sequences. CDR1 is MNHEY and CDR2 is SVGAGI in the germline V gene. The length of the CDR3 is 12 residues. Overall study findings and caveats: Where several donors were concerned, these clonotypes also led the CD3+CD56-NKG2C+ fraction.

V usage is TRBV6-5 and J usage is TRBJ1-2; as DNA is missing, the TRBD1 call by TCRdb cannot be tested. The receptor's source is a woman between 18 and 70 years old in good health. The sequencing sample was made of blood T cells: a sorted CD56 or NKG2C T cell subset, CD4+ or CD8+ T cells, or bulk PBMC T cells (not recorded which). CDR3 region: CASSATGYGYTF.